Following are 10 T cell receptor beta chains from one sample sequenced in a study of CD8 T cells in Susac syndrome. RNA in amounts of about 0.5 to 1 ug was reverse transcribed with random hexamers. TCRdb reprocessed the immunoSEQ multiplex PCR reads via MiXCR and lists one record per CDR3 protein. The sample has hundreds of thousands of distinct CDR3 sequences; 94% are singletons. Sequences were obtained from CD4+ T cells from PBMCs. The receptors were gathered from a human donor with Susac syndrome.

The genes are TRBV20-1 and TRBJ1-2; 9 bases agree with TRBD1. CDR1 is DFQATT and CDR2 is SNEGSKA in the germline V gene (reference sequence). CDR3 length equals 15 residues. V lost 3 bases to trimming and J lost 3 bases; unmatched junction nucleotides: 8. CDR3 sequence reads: CSASSTDRGDYGYTF. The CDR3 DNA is TGCAGTGCTAGCTCCACGGACAGGGGAGACTATGGCTACACCTTC.

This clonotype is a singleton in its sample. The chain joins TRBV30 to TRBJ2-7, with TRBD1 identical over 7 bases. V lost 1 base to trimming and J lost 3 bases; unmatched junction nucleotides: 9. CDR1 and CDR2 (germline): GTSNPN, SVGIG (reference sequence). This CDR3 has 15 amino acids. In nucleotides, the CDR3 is TGTGCCTGGAGTGAGGGGGCAGTCCATAGCTACGAGCAGTACTTC. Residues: CAWSEGAVHSYEQYF.

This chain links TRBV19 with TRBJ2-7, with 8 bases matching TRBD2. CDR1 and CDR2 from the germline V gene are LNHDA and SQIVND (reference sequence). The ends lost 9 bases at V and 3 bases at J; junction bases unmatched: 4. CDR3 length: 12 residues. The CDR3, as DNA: TGTGCCAGCGGGAGGGGGGACTACGAGCAGTACTTC. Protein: CASGRGDYEQYF.

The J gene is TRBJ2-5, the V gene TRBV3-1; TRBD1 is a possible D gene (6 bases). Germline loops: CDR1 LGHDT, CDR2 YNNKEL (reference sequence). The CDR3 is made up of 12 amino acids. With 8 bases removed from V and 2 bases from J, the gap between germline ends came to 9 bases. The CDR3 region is CASGDTQETQYF. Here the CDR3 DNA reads TGTGCCAGCGGGGACACGCAAGAGACCCAGTACTTC.

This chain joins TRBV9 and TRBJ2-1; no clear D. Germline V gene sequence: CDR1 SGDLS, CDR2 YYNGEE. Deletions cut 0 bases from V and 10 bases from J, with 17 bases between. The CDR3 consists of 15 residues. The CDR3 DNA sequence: TGTGCCAGCAGCGTAGAGGCGAGAACAGACGGCGAGCAGTTCTTC. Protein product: CASSVEARTDGEQFF.

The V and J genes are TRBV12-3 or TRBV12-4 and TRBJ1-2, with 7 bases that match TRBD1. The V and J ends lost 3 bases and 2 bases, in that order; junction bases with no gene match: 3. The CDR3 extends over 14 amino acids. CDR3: CASSFDRDNYGYTF. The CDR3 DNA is TGTGCCAGCAGTTTCGACAGGGACAACTATGGCTACACCTTC.

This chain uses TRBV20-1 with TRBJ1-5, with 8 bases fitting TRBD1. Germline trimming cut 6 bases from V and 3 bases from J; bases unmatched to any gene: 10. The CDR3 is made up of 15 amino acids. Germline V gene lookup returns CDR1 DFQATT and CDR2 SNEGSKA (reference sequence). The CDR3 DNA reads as TGCAGTGCCCCCTCCGGGGGACAGGACAATCAGCCCCAGCATTTT. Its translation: CSAPSGGQDNQPQHF.

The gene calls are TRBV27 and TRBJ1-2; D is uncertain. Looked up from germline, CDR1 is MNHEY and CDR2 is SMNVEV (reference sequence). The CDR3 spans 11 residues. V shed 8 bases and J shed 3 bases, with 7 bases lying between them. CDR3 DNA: TGTGCCAGCGGAGGTTACTATGGCTACACCTTC. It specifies CASGGYYGYTF.

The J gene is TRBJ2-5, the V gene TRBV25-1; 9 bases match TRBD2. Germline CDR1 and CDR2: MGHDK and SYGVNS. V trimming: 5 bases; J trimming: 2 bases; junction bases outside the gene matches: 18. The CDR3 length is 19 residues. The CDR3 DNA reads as TGTGCCAGCAGTCAGCGTCGGGGCGGGGGGGGAGGTATACAAGAGACCCAGTACTTC. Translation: CASSQRRGGGGGIQETQYF.

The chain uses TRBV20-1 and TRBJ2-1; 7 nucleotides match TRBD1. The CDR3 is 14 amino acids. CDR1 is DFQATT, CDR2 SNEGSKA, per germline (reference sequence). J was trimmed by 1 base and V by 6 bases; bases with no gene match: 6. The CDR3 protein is CSAEDRVSYNEQFF. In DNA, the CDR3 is TGCAGTGCCGAAGACAGGGTGTCCTACAATGAGCAGTTCTTC.